Presented here are 9 T cell receptor beta chains from one specimen sequenced in a study of cytomegalovirus exposure and HLA in healthy donors. PCR employed 60 Vbeta and 13 Jbeta primers. The method was immunoSEQ multiplex PCR; TCRdb's version includes in-frame clones alone and lacks a portion of them. Of 150,000 to 200,000 clones listed, roughly 74% are singletons. Sequenced input: PBMCs. The origin of the receptors is a woman aged 40 to 50 in good health and CMV-seropositive.

This clone appeared a single time. The chain couples TRBV5-4 to TRBJ2-3; TRBD2 is a possible D gene (5 bases). Germline V lookup: CDR1 SGHNT, CDR2 YYREEE (reference sequence). Trimming shortened V by 0 bases and J by 1 base, and 9 bases separated the two germline ends. The CDR3 loop spans 15 amino acids. DNA of the CDR3: TGTGCCAGCAGCTTGGAAGGGCGGGGCACAGATACGCAGTATTTT. As protein: CASSLEGRGTDTQYF. The complete variable domain, with remaining parts taken from reference TRBV5-4 and TRBJ2-3, reads ETGVTQSPTHLIKTRGQQVTLRCSSQSGHNTVSWYQQALGQGPQFIFQYYREEENGRGNFPPRFSGLQFPNYSSELNVNALELDDSALYLCASSLEGRGTDTQYFGPGTRLTVL.

The chain is built from TRBV30 and TRBJ1-3, with D possibly TRBD1 on 5 matching bases. CDR3 size: 16 residues. The germline V and J ends were trimmed by 2 bases and 0 bases, with 14 bases remaining between them. From germline, CDR1 is GTSNPN and CDR2 SVGIG (reference sequence). The CDR3 coding sequence is TGTGCCTGGAGTTCAGGGCCCGTGACCTCTGGAAACACCATATATTTT. Translated, it gives CAWSSGPVTSGNTIYF.

The genes are TRBV29-1 and TRBJ1-1, with unresolved D. V gave up 5 bases and J gave up 1 base, with 14 bases separating them. Per the germline V gene, CDR1 is SQVTM and CDR2 is ANQGSEA. The CDR3 runs 14 residues. CDR3 protein: CSVRRSSPNTEAFF. The CDR3 coding sequence is TGCAGCGTTAGGAGGAGCAGCCCGAACACTGAAGCTTTCTTT. Full variable domain (missing parts from reference TRBV29-1 and TRBJ1-1): SAVISQKPSRDICQRGTSLTIQCQVDSQVTMMFWYRQQPGQSLTLIATANQGSEATYESGFVIDKFPISRPNLTFSTLTVSNMSPEDSSIYLCSVRRSSPNTEAFFGQGTRLTVV.

The rearrangement links TRBV11-2 to TRBJ2-5; 10 bases fit TRBD2. Trimming took 0 bases from V and 8 from J; bases not matched to a gene: 21. CDR3 length: 20 amino acids. CDR1 is SGHAT and CDR2 is FQNNGV in the germline V gene. CDR3 sequence reads: CASSLDSLSSGRPLGGTQYF. In nucleotides, the CDR3 is TGTGCCAGCAGCTTAGACTCCCTTAGTAGCGGGAGGCCCTTAGGGGGAACCCAGTACTTC.

The chain joins TRBV9 to TRBJ1-1; the D is unclear. The CDR3 is made up of 14 amino acids. Trimming shortened V by 6 bases and J by 9 bases, and 21 bases separated the two germline ends. CDR1 and CDR2 from the germline V gene are SGDLS and YYNGEE. CDR3 DNA sequence: TGTGCCAGCAAGCGAAGTCCTTCGTCTCCAAAAGCTTTCTTT. It specifies CASKRSPSSPKAFF.

J is TRBJ2-1 and V is TRBV7-9; the match to TRBD2 covers 12 bases. V gave up 1 base and J gave up 9 bases; unmatched junction bases: 4. The CDR3 length is 15 residues. CDR1 SEHNR and CDR2 FQNEAQ come from the germline V gene (reference sequence). CDR3 bases: TGTGCCAGCAGCTTAGGGACTAGCGGGATAGGTGAGCAGTTCTTC. Protein sequence: CASSLGTSGIGEQFF.

As DNA, the CDR3 is TGCAGCGTTCGATCCCTGGGGGGTTCTTGGGCGCACACCTTC. Protein product: CSVRSLGGSWAHTF. V and J are TRBV29-1 and TRBJ1-2; the D gene is possibly TRBD1 (5 bases). Germline assignment: CDR1 SQVTM and CDR2 ANQGSEA. The V end was cut by 5 bases, the J end by 12 bases, with 25 bases between. The CDR3 spans 14 residues.

V and J are TRBV7-8 and TRBJ2-2; 8 bases align to TRBD1. The CDR3 extends over 16 amino acids. Germline lookup yields CDR1 SGHVS and CDR2 FQNEAQ. V dropped 5 bases and J dropped 7; count of bases not matched to a gene: 12. The CDR3 coding sequence is TGTGCCAGCAGCCTCGCGACAGGGGATTTCGGCGGGGAGCTGTTTTTT. This sequence encodes CASSLATGDFGGELFF. Drawing the rest from reference TRBV7-8 and TRBJ2-2, the complete variable domain is GAGVSQSPRYKVAKRGQDVALRCDPISGHVSLFWYQQALGQGPEFLTYFQNEAQLDKSGLPSDRFFAERPEGSVSTLKIQRTQQEDSAVYLCASSLATGDFGGELFFGEGSRLTVL.

The sample holds a few counts of this clone. The rearrangement uses TRBV27 and TRBJ2-7; perhaps TRBD2 as D (6 bases). Trimming pared 0 bases from V and 2 bases from J, leaving 14 bases between. This CDR3 is 16 amino acids long. Germline assignment: CDR1 MNHEY and CDR2 SMNVEV (reference sequence). The CDR3: CASSLSQGGIPYEQYF. CDR3 nucleotide sequence: TGTGCCAGCAGTTTATCTCAGGGCGGGATACCCTACGAGCAGTACTTC.